Detailed here is one T cell receptor beta chain. The data belong to a study of shared clonotypes between healthy human individuals. The V end was cut by 2 bases, the J end by 5 bases, with 21 bases between. Germline V gene lookup returns CDR1 SGDLS and CDR2 YYNGEE. The CDR3 covers 17 residues. Generated by immunoSEQ multiplex PCR, the TCRdb table keeps only in-frame clones and is missing some. Of millions of clones in the sample, around 95% were seen once. The chain combines TRBV9 with TRBJ2-3, with D tentatively TRBD1 or TRBD2 (6 bases each). The specimen was naive CD4+ T cells sorted from blood. Subset reported: CD45RA+ positively selected. The sequence was obtained from a man aged 18 to 30 in good health. In nucleotides, the CDR3 is TGTGCCAGCAGCGTGAGCTTGGGGGGCCAGGGAAGAGATACGCAGTATTTT. It is translated as CASSVSLGGQGRDTQYF. The full variable domain, completed using reference TRBV9 and TRBJ2-3, is DSGVTQTPKHLITATGQRVTLRCSPRSGDLSVYWYQQSLDQGLQFLIQYYNGEERAKGNILERFSAQQFPDLHSELNLSSLELGDSALYFCASSVSLGGQGRDTQYFGPGTRLTVL.